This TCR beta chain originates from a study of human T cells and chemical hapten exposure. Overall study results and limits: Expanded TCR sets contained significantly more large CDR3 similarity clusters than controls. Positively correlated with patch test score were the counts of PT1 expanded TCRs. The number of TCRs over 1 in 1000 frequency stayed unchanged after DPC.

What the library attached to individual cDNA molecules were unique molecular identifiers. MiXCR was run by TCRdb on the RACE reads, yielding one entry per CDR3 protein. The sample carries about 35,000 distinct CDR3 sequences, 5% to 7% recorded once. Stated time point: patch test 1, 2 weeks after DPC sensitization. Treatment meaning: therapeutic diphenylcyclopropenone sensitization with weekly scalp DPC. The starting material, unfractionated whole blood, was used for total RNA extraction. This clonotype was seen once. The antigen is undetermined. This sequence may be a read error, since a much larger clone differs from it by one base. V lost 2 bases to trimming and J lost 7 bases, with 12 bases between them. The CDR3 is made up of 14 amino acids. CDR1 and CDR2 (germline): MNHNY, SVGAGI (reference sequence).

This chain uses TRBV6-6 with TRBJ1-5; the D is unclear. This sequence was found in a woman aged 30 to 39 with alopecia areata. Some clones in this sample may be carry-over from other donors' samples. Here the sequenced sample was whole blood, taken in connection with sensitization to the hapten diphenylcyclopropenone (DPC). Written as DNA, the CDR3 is TGTGCCAGCAGTTACAGGAAGGGAGACCAGCCCCAGCATTTT. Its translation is CASSYRKGDQPQHF.